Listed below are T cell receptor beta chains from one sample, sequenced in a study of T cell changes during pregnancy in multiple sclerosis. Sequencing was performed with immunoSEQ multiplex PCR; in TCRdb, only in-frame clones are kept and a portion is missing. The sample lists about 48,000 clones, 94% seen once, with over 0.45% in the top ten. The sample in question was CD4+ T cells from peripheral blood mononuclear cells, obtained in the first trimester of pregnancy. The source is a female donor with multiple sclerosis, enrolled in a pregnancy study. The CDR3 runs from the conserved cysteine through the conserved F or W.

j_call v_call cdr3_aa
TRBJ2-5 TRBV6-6 CASRAGGPEETQYF
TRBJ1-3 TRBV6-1 CASSEDRQGMTGNTIYF
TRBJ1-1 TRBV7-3 CASSLQGPAEAFF
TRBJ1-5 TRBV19 CASSKLFGTGQPQHF
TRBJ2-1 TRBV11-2 CASSLEGQMYNEQFF
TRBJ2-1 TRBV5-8 CASPDRVQYNEQFF
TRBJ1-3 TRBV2 CASSGRLLSGNTIYF
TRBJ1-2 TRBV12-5 CASGPHPDGAHTF
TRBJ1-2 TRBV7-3 CASSLTFATGVEDGYTF
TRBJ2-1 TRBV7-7 CASSAVRTSSDEQFF